Following are 24 T cell receptor beta chains from one sample sequenced in a study of CXCR3-negative and CXCR3-positive naive CD8 T cells. UMI-labeled 5' RACE yielded the TRB cDNA libraries. Following a re-call of the 5' RACE reads, TCRdb has one entry per CDR3 protein and lacks DNA. This table holds approximately 40,000 distinct CDR3 sequences. Input material: memory CD8+ T cells from blood. The receptors come from a human donor in good health. Some clones in this sample may be carry-over from other donors' samples.

This chain's CDR3 is CASDILSGLLGNEQFF. This chain links TRBV5-5 with TRBJ2-1; TCRdb names TRBD2, which stays unverified in the absence of DNA. This CDR3 has 16 residues. CDR1 and CDR2 from the germline V gene are SGHKS and YYEKEE (reference sequence). The full variable domain, completed using reference TRBV5-5 and TRBJ2-1, is DAGVTQSPTHLIKTRGQQVTLRCSPISGHKSVSWYQQVLGQGPQFIFQYYEKEERGRGNFPDRFSARQFPNYSSELNVNALLLGDSALYLCASDILSGLLGNEQFFGPGTRLTVL.

This chain connects TRBV14 to TRBJ2-3. The CDR3 spans 13 residues. Germline CDR1 and CDR2: SGHDN and FVKESK. CDR3 region: CASSQARWGTQYF.

The V call is TRBV28, the J call TRBJ2-5; TCRdb selects TRBD2, and the lack of DNA leaves this call unchecked. CDR3 length: 18 amino acids. Germline-derived CDR1 and CDR2 are MDHEN and SYDVKM. This CDR3 is CASSLQTGIAGDQETQYF.

CDR3 sequence: CSGTGTGAFDEQFF. The chain recombines TRBV29-1 with TRBJ2-1; TCRdb indicates TRBD1, and absent DNA this call remains unverified. The germline CDR1 and CDR2 sequences are SQVTM and ANQGSEA. This CDR3 spans 14 amino acids.

The V gene is TRBV15, the J gene TRBJ2-6. The germline gives CDR1 LNHNV, CDR2 YYDKDF (reference sequence). This CDR3 contains 16 residues. The CDR3 reads CATSRDVSSGANVLTF. The whole variable domain, filled in from reference TRBV15 and TRBJ2-6, reads DAMVIQNPRYQVTQFGKPVTLSCSQTLNHNVMYWYQQKSSQAPKLLFHYYDKDFNNEADTPDNFQSRRPNTSFCFLDIRSPGLGDTAMYLCATSRDVSSGANVLTFGAGSRLTVL.

The chain carries TRBV6-4 and TRBJ2-2; TCRdb's D call, TRBD1, is unchecked because there is no DNA. The CDR3 loop spans 14 amino acids. Germline CDR1 is MRHNA and CDR2 is SNTAGT. CDR3 in amino acids: CASSASGDTGELFF.

The rearrangement uses TRBV4-3 and TRBJ2-1. This CDR3 spans 16 amino acids. Per germline, CDR1 LGHNA and CDR2 YSLEER. CDR3 loop: CASSQDGGGSYNEQFF.

The CDR3 reads CSVERQGFQETQYF. The chain recombines TRBV29-1 with TRBJ2-5; TCRdb indicates TRBD1, and absent DNA this call remains unverified. Germline V gives CDR1 SQVTM, CDR2 ANQGSEA. The CDR3 sequence is 14 residues long.

The chain employs TRBV14 and TRBJ2-1. This CDR3 has 13 amino acids. Germline assignment: CDR1 SGHDN and CDR2 FVKESK. This CDR3 reads CASSPRYYDEQFF.

The V gene is TRBV20-1, the J gene TRBJ2-1; TCRdb indicates TRBD1, and absent DNA this call remains unverified. CDR1 is DFQATT and CDR2 is SNEGSKA in the germline V gene (reference sequence). The CDR3 extends over 16 amino acids. The CDR3 here is CSARVLGQESYNEQFF.

The chain is built from TRBV6-6 and TRBJ1-5. CDR1 and CDR2 from the germline V gene are MNHNY and SVGAGI (reference sequence). The CDR3 loop spans 13 amino acids. CDR3: CASSRQEDQPQHF.

CDR3 loop: CASSQSRIRDNTGELFF. The chain links TRBV23-1 to TRBJ2-2; with no DNA, the TCRdb D assignment of TRBD1 cannot be verified. TRBV23-1 is marked as an open reading frame, function uncertain. The CDR3 consists of 17 residues.

This sequence joins TRBV29-1 and TRBJ1-1. CDR1 is SQVTM, CDR2 ANQGSEA, per germline. The CDR3 contains 11 residues. CDR3 loop: CSVDLGTEAFF.

CDR3 protein: CASSQDARLTEAFF. V is TRBV4-2 and J is TRBJ1-1. The CDR3 runs 14 residues. The V gene's germline CDR1 is LGHNA and CDR2 YNFKEQ.

V usage is TRBV7-2 and J usage is TRBJ2-2; TCRdb lists TRBD1, though no DNA is available to test this call. The CDR3 spans 15 residues. The germline V gene encodes CDR1 SGHTA and CDR2 FQGNSA. CDR3 sequence: CASSLAYRAIGELFF.

The genes are TRBV15 and TRBJ2-3. The germline gives CDR1 LNHNV, CDR2 YYDKDF (reference sequence). The CDR3 spans 15 residues. This chain's CDR3 is CATSRSSTSTDTQYF.

V is TRBV6-1 and J is TRBJ2-7. The V gene's germline CDR1 is MNHNS and CDR2 SASEGT. The CDR3 extends over 13 amino acids. CDR3 region: CASSETRYYEQYF.

The chain couples TRBV6-6 to TRBJ2-1; TCRdb proposes TRBD1, but this gene call is untestable without DNA. CDR1 is MNHNY and CDR2 is SVGAGI in the germline V gene (reference sequence). The CDR3 contains 17 residues. The CDR3 spells CASSYVGGPLRGDEQFF.

The chain employs TRBV3-2 and TRBJ2-7; there is no DNA to check the TCRdb D call of TRBD2. TRBV3-2 constitutes a pseudogene. The CDR3 is made up of 16 amino acids. The CDR3 protein is CASSHPTRQPLDEQYF.

This chain connects TRBV6-6 to TRBJ1-1; TCRdb gives TRBD1 as the D gene, but with no DNA this cannot be confirmed. The CDR3 has 16 residues. Looked up from germline, CDR1 is MNHNY and CDR2 is SVGAGI (reference sequence). The CDR3 sequence: CASSYTGQGLSTEAFF.

The chain is built from TRBV5-1 and TRBJ1-1; TCRdb selects TRBD1, and the lack of DNA leaves this call unchecked. The CDR3 covers 13 residues. Germline V gene data show CDR1 as SGHRS and CDR2 as YFSETQ. The CDR3 reads CASSSGTGTKAFF.

The rearrangement links TRBV4-1 to TRBJ1-1; the D call from TCRdb, TRBD1, cannot be confirmed without DNA. CDR3 size: 15 residues. CDR1 and CDR2 from the germline V gene are MGHRA and YSYEKL. This CDR3 reads CASSLFGTANTEAFF.

The rearrangement joins TRBV6-4 to TRBJ2-1; TCRdb reports TRBD2, a call that lacks DNA to check it against. Germline loops: CDR1 MRHNA, CDR2 SNTAGT. CDR3 length: 14 residues. CDR3 amino acids: CASSGLAGGNEQFF.

The V gene is TRBV12-3 or TRBV12-4, the J gene TRBJ2-7; TCRdb gives TRBD1 as the D gene, but with no DNA this cannot be confirmed. The CDR3 sequence is 14 residues long. This CDR3 reads CASSFGWGSYEQYF.